The sequence of this T cell receptor (beta chain) was determined in a study of cytomegalovirus exposure and HLA in healthy donors. Study-level information: Findings of an earlier analysis included over 95 million unique TCR beta sequences from roughly 180 million T cells.

PCR employed 60 Vbeta and 13 Jbeta primers. Using immunoSEQ multiplex PCR, the repertoire was profiled, and TCRdb retains in-frame clones only, with some absent. The data show roughly 110,000 clones, roughly 76% seen once. General observations from the study: Another analysis was done later, and it associated approximately 15,000 TCR beta sequences with HLA alleles at 0.05 false discovery rate.

The CDR3 has 13 amino acids. V shed 3 bases and J shed 5 bases, with 10 bases lying between them. Germline values: CDR1 SGHTA, CDR2 FQGNSA. A remark on this clone: Its antigen is still unknown.

Source material: PBMCs. The rearrangement joins TRBV7-2 to TRBJ2-5; tentatively, D is TRBD2 (5 bases). The clonotype originates from a man aged 18-30 years in good health and CMV-seronegative. The CDR3 DNA reads TGTGCCAGCAGCTTGCGGGTCGGGGAGACCCAGTACTTC. Protein: CASSLRVGETQYF.